These 15 T cell receptor beta chains were all obtained from the same sample, sequenced in a study of Graves' ophthalmopathy and Graves' hyperthyroidism (dated by TCRdb to 2017 to 2018). The reads were generated on an Illumina HiSeq 2000. TCR beta CDR3 regions were amplified from RNA transcripts for repertoire sequencing. HTBI primers and the Qiagen OneStep RT-PCR kit were used in a first-round RT-PCR, which was followed by a second-round multiplex PCR, size selection and purification. TCRdb trimmed the raw reads at Q25, called clones with MiXCR and kept productive beta chains. Every CDR3 protein is listed once, alongside the most common genes and DNA of its rows. Present in this sample are 300,000 to 400,000 distinct CDR3 sequences, around a sixth of which were seen just once. The ten largest clones take up roughly an eighth of the sample. Input material: peripheral blood. The receptors were sampled from an adult man with Graves' ophthalmopathy.

Many counts were recorded for this clonotype. The CDR3 here is CASSLKVSGTAISEQYF. The CDR3 DNA reads as TGTGCCAGCAGCTTAAAGGTTTCGGGGACAGCTATTTCCGAGCAGTACTTC. The chain recombines TRBV11-3 with TRBJ2-7; 7 nucleotides agree with TRBD1. This CDR3 contains 17 residues. The trim removed 2 bases at V and 6 bases at J, leaving 16 bases unmatched. Germline CDR1 and CDR2: SGHNT and YENEEA.

The sample holds many counts of this clonotype. V usage is TRBV3-1 and J usage is TRBJ1-1; D remains unclear. This CDR3 has 16 residues. The V gene lost 1 base and the J gene lost 4 bases, with 16 bases spanning the gap. Germline CDR1 and CDR2: LGHDT and YNNKEL (reference sequence). The CDR3 region has the DNA TGTGCCAGCAGCCAAGTGGCTTCTGGGCCGACCACTGAAGCTTTCTTT. It translates to CASSQVASGPTTEAFF.

In its sample, this clonotype was seen many times. This sequence joins TRBV27 and TRBJ1-5, with 10 bases identical to TRBD1. V shed 5 bases and J 2 bases; nucleotides not matched to a gene: 9. The germline V gene encodes CDR1 MNHEY and CDR2 SMNVEV (reference sequence). The CDR3 spans 17 residues. CDR3 sequence (DNA): TGTGCCAGCAGTCCCTACACCGGGACAGGGGGCAATCAGCCCCAGCATTTT. It specifies CASSPYTGTGGNQPQHF.

The chain carries TRBV30 and TRBJ2-7, with a possible D match to TRBD1 (5 bases). V was cut by 3 bases and J by 1 base, with 13 bases left in between. This CDR3 is 14 amino acids long. The V gene's germline CDR1 is GTSNPN and CDR2 SVGIG (reference sequence). CDR3 region: CAWRDTGHSYEQYF. As DNA, the CDR3 is TGTGCCTGGAGGGACACCGGACATTCCTACGAGCAGTACTTC. Full variable domain (rest looked up from reference TRBV30 and TRBJ2-7): SQTIHQWPATLVQPVGSPLSLECTVEGTSNPNLYWYRQAAGRGLQLLFYSVGIGQISSEVPQNLSASRPQDRQFILSSKKLLLSDSGFYLCAWRDTGHSYEQYFGPGTRLTVT.

In its sample, this clonotype was seen many times. DNA of the CDR3: TGTGCCAGCAGTTACTCGAGCAGGGTGAGGGGCAATCAGCCCCAGCATTTT. The encoded protein is CASSYSSRVRGNQPQHF. The chain couples TRBV6-5 to TRBJ1-5; D might be TRBD1 (5 bases). The CDR3 spans 17 residues. V dropped 0 bases and J dropped 2 bases, with 14 bases sitting between them. The germline V gene has CDR1 MNHEY and CDR2 SVGAGI.

The chain has TRBV30 and TRBJ1-5; tentative D call: TRBD1 (5 bases). V was trimmed by 5 bases and J by 10 bases, leaving 15 bases between them. Looked up from germline, CDR1 is GTSNPN and CDR2 is SVGIG (reference sequence). The CDR3 is 12 residues long. This chain's CDR3 is CAWSGEFDPQHF. CDR3 nucleotides: TGTGCCTGGTCGGGGGAATTTGATCCCCAGCATTTT.

This clonotype was observed at least ten times. The chain joins TRBV11-3 to TRBJ2-5; 10 bases map to TRBD2. Germline values: CDR1 SGHNT, CDR2 YENEEA. V dropped 4 bases and J dropped 2; count of bases not matched to a gene: 7. The CDR3 spans 16 residues. CDR3 amino acids: CASSSGLAEKQETQYF. CDR3 sequence (DNA): TGTGCCAGCAGCTCAGGACTAGCGGAAAAACAAGAGACCCAGTACTTC.

This clonotype was counted only a few times. This is likely a read error, given that the CDR3 carries no conserved phenylalanine or tryptophan at its end. No DNA is shown, since the ends of the CDR3 on it are uncertain; the CDR3 is the one TCRdb lists. The chain employs TRBV6-1 and TRBJ2-7; the table assigns TRBD1, which was not confirmed against the DNA. Germline CDR1 MNHNS, CDR2 SASEGT. The CDR3 is 12 amino acids long, termini counted. The CDR3 loop is CASSEGGGHPGC.

This clonotype was recorded many times. The chain is built from TRBV7-2 and TRBJ1-2, with D possibly matching TRBD1 (6 bases). The ends were cut back, 5 bases at V and 12 bases at J, with 16 bases in the middle. CDR1 is SGHTA, CDR2 FQGNSA, per germline. CDR3 length: 12 residues. DNA of the CDR3: TGTGCCAGCAGCCCCTACAGGGTGGGGAACACCTTC. Its protein product is CASSPYRVGNTF.

This clonotype was observed at least ten times. The chain couples TRBV6-2 or TRBV6-3 to TRBJ2-2; no reliable D call. Germline CDR1 is MNHEY and CDR2 is SVGEGT. The length of the CDR3 is 14 residues. Trimming removed 2 bases at V and 4 bases at J, with 8 bases between. In nucleotides, the CDR3 is TGTGCCAGCAGTTACAGGGCCGGCACCGGGGAGCTGTTTTTT. The encoded protein is CASSYRAGTGELFF.

This clonotype was found many times. CDR3 nucleotides: TGTGCCAGCAGTGGCCACCAGTCGGGGGCCAACTATGGCTACACCTTC. Protein: CASSGHQSGANYGYTF. The V and J genes are TRBV6-1 and TRBJ1-2; weak D call: TRBD1 (6 bases). CDR3 length: 16 amino acids. Germline V gene sequence: CDR1 MNHNS, CDR2 SASEGT. The V end lost 4 bases, the J end lost 2 bases, and 17 bases lay between the germline ends.

This clonotype turned up a few times. Here the CDR3 reads CASSGDRISYEQYF. The CDR3 DNA sequence: TGTGCCAGCAGCGGGGACAGGATCTCCTACGAGCAGTACTTC. V usage is TRBV13 and J usage is TRBJ2-7; 8 bases fit TRBD1. This CDR3 contains 14 residues. V shed 5 bases and J 0 bases; nucleotides not matched to a gene: 3. CDR1 is PRHDT and CDR2 is FYEKMQ in the germline V gene (reference sequence).

This clonotype was seen at least ten times. The CDR3 DNA reads as TGTGCCAGCAGTTTAAGGAACACTGAAGCTTTCTTT. The encoded protein is CASSLRNTEAFF. V gene TRBV6-5 combines with J gene TRBJ1-1; the D is unclear. Trimming took 4 bases from V and 1 from J, leaving 4 bases between them. Germline loops: CDR1 MNHEY, CDR2 SVGAGI. The length of the CDR3 is 12 residues.

This clonotype showed up many times. CDR3 in DNA: TGTGCCAGCAGCGTAGGAGGGACAGTAAATTCACCCCTCCACTTT. Protein sequence: CASSVGGTVNSPLHF. This chain connects TRBV9 to TRBJ1-6, with 7 bases fitting TRBD1. V dropped 0 bases and J dropped 7; count of bases not matched to a gene: 4. The CDR3 is made up of 15 amino acids. In germline, CDR1 is SGDLS, CDR2 YYNGEE.

The chain employs TRBV7-2 and TRBJ1-6; tentative D call: TRBD1 (5 bases). Germline V gene sequence: CDR1 SGHTA, CDR2 FQGNSA. The CDR3 covers 13 residues. Trimming pared 3 bases from V and 11 bases from J, leaving 11 bases between. CDR3 residues: CASSFGATPPLHF. The CDR3 coding sequence is TGTGCCAGCAGCTTCGGGGCCACCCCACCCCTCCACTTT.